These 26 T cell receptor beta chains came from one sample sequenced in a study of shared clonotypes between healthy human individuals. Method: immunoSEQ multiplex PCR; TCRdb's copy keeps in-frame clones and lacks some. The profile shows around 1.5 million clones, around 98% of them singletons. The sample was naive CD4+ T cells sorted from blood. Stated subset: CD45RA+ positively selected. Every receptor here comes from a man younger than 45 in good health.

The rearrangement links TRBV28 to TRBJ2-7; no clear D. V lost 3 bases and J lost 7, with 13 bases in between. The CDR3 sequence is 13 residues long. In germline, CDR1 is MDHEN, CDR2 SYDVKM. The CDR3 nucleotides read TGTGCCAGCAGTTTCATCGCCCTCCCGGAGCAGTACTTC. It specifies CASSFIALPEQYF. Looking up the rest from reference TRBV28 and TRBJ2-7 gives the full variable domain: DVKVTQSSRYLVKRTGEKVFLECVQDMDHENMFWYRQDPGLGLRLIYFSYDVKMKEKGDIPEGYSVSREKKERFSLILESASTNQTSMYLCASSFIALPEQYFGPGTRLTVT.

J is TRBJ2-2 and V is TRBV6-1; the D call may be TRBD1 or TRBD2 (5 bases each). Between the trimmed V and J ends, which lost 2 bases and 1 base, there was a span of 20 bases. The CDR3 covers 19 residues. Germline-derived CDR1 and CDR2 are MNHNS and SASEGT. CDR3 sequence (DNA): TGTGCCAGCAGTGAATTCGGACATCTAGCAGCGAGGAACACCGGGGAGCTGTTTTTT. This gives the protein CASSEFGHLAARNTGELFF.

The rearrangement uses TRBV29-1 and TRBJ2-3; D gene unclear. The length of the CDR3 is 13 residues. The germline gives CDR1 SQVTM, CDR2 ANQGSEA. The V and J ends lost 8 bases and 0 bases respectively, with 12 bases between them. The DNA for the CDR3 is TGCAGCTCCCGTGAGGCTAGCACAGATACGCAGTATTTT. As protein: CSSREASTDTQYF.

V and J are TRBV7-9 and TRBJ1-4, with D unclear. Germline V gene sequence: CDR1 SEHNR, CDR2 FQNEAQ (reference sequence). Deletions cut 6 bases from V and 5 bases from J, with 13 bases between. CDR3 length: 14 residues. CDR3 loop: CASSEWGGNEKLFF. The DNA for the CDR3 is TGTGCCAGCAGTGAATGGGGTGGAAATGAAAAACTGTTTTTT.

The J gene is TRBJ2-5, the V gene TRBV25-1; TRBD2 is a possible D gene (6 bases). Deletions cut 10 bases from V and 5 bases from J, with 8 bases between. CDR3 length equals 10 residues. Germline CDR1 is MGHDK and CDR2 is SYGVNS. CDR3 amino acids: CATGGETQYF. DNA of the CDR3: TGTGCCACCGGAGGGGAGACCCAGTACTTC.

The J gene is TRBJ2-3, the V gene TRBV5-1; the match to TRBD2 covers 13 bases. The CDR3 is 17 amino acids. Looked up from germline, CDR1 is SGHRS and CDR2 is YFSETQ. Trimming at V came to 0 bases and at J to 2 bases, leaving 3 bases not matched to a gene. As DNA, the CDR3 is TGCGCCAGCAGCTTGGGGGGACTAGCGGGGATCACAGATACGCAGTATTTT. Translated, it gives CASSLGGLAGITDTQYF.

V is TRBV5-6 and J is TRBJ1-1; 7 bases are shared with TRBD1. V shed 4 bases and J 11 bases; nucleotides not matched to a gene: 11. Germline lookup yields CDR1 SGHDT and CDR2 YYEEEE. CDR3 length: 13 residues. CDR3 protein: CASSRIEGATAFF. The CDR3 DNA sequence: TGTGCCAGCAGCCGGATTGAGGGGGCGACCGCTTTCTTT.

The CDR3 nucleotides read TGTGCCAGCAGCGTAGAGGTTCGGGCGGGAGTAGAGCAGTTCTTC. Protein product: CASSVEVRAGVEQFF. J is TRBJ2-1 and V is TRBV9, with TRBD2 matching over 7 bases. The germline V gene has CDR1 SGDLS and CDR2 YYNGEE. With 0 bases clipped from V and 10 bases from J, the junction kept 10 bases outside the gene matches. The CDR3 contains 15 residues.

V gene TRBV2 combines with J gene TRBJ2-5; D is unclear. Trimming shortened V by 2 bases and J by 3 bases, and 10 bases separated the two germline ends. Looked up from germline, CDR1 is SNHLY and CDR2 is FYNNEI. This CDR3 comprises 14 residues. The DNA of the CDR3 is TGTGCCAGCAGTGAAAACCGAGGTGAAGAGACCCAGTACTTC. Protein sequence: CASSENRGEETQYF.

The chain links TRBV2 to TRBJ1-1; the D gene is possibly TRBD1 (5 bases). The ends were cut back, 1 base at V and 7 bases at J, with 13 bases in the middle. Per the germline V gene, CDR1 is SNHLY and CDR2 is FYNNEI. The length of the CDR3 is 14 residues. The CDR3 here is CASSEVGTALEAFF. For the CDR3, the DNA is TGTGCCAGCAGTGAAGTAGGGACGGCCCTTGAAGCTTTCTTT.

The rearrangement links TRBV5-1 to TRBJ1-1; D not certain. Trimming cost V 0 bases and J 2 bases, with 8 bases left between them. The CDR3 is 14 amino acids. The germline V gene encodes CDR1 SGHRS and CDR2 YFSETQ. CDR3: CASSLAGINTEAFF. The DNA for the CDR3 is TGCGCCAGCAGCTTGGCCGGAATTAACACTGAAGCTTTCTTT.

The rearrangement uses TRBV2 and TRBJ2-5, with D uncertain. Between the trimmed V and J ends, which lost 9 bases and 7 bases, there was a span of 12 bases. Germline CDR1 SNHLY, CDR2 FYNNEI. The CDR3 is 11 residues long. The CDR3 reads CASTILGTQYF. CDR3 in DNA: TGTGCCAGTACAATTTTGGGGACCCAGTACTTC.

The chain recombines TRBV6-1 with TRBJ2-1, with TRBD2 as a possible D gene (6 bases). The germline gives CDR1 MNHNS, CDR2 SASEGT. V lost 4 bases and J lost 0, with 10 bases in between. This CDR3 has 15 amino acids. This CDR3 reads CASSVLGSSYNEQFF. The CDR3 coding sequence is TGTGCCAGCAGTGTCCTCGGGAGCTCCTACAATGAGCAGTTCTTC.

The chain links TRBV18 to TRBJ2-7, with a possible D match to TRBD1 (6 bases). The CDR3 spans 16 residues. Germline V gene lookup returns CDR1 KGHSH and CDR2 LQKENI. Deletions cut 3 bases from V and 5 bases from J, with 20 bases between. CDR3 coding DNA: TGTGCCAGCTCACCCATCCGGGACAATTTGTCCCACGAGCAGTACTTC. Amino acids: CASSPIRDNLSHEQYF.

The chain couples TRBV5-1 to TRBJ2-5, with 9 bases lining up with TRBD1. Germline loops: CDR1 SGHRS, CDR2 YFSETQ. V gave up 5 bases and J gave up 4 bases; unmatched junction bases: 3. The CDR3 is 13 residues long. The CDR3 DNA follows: TGCGCCAGCAGTGGGACAGGGAGAGAGACCCAGTACTTC. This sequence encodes CASSGTGRETQYF.

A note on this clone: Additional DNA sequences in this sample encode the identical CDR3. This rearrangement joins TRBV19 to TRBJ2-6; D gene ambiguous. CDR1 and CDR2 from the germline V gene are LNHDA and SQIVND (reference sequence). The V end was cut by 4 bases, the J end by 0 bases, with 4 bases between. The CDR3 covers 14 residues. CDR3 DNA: TGTGCCAGTAGTAAGAGCTCTGGGGCCAACGTCCTGACTTTC. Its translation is CASSKSSGANVLTF.

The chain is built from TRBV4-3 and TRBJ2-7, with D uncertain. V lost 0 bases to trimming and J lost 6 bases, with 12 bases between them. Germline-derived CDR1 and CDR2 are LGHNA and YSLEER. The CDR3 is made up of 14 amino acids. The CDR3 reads CASSQDSTFSEQYF. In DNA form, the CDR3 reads TGCGCCAGCAGCCAAGATTCGACTTTTTCCGAGCAGTACTTC.

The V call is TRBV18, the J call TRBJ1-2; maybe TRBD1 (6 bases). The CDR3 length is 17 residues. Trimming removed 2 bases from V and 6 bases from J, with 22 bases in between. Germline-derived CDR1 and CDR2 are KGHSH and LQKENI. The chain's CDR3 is CASSPRTDWWGLNGYTF. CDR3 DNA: TGTGCCAGCTCACCAAGGACAGACTGGTGGGGATTAAATGGCTACACCTTC.

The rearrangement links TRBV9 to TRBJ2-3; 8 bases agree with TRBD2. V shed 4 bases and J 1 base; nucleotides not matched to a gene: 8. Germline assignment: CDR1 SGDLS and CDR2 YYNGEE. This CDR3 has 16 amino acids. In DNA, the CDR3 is TGTGCCAGCAGCCTAAGCGGGGGCAGGGGCACAGATACGCAGTATTTT. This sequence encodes CASSLSGGRGTDTQYF. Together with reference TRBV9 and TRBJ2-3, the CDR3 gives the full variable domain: DSGVTQTPKHLITATGQRVTLRCSPRSGDLSVYWYQQSLDQGLQFLIQYYNGEERAKGNILERFSAQQFPDLHSELNLSSLELGDSALYFCASSLSGGRGTDTQYFGPGTRLTVL.

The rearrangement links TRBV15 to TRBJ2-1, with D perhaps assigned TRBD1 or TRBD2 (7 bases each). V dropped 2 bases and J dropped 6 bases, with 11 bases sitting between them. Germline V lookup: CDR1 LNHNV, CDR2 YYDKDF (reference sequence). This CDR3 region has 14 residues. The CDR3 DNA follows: TGTGCCACCAGCAGACAGGGGGGGAGCAATGAGCAGTTCTTC. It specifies CATSRQGGSNEQFF.

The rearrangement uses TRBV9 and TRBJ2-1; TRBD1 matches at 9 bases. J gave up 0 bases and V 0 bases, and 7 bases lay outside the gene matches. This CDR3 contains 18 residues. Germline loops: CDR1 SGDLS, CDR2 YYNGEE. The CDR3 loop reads CASSVDLTGGGSYNEQFF. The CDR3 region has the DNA TGTGCCAGCAGCGTAGACTTGACAGGGGGAGGCTCCTACAATGAGCAGTTCTTC.

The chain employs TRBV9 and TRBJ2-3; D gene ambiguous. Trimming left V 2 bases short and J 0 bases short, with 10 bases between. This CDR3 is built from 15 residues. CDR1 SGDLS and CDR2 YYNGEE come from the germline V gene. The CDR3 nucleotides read TGTGCCAGCAGCGTCAGACCTACTAGCACAGATACGCAGTATTTT. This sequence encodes CASSVRPTSTDTQYF.

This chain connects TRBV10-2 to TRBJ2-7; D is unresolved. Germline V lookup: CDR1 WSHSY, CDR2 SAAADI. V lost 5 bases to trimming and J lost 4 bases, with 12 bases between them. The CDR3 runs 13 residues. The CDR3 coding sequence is TGCGCCAGCAGTCCCATAGGAGCTTACGAGCAGTACTTC. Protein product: CASSPIGAYEQYF.

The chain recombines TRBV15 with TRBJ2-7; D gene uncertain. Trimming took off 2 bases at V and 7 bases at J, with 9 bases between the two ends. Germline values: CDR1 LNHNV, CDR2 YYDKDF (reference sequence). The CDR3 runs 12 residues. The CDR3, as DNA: TGTGCCACCAGCAGACCAGAGACGGAGCAGTACTTC. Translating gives CATSRPETEQYF.

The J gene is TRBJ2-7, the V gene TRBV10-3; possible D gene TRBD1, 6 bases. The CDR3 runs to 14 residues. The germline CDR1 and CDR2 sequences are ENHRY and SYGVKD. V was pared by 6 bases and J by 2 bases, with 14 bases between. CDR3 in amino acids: CAISDPQGPYEQYF. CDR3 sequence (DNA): TGTGCCATCAGCGACCCCCAGGGGCCCTACGAGCAGTACTTC.

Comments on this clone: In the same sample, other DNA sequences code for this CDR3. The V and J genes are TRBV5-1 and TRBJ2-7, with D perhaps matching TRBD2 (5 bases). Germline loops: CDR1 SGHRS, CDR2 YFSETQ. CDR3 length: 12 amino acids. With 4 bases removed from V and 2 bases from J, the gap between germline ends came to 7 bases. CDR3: CASSAGAYEQYF. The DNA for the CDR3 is TGCGCCAGCAGCGCGGGTGCCTACGAGCAGTACTTC.